This T cell receptor (beta chain) appears in the sequencing data of a study of cytotoxic CD8 clonotypes in ibrutinib-treated CLL. Whole-study context: Mean productive templates were under 270,000; mean productive rearrangements were around 93,000.

The trim removed 4 bases at V and 1 base at J, leaving 2 bases unmatched. Germline V gene lookup returns CDR1 MNHEY and CDR2 SMNVEV (reference sequence). The CDR3 contains 15 residues. On this clone itself: Its antigen is unknown.

The study's findings and limits: Sampling times (in sustained-remission versus progressing patients) were not the same. Increased clonality at ibrutinib response gave way to a return toward baseline at progression. Public clonotypes were rare and shrank or held steady on treatment.

TCRdb keeps only in-frame clones here, not all; method: immunoSEQ multiplex PCR. The table records some 140,000 clones, approximately 90% of them present only once. The chain joins TRBV27 to TRBJ1-5; 9 nucleotides align to TRBD1. The clonotype comes from a human donor with chronic lymphocytic leukemia. Sequenced material: PBMCs, taken after 12 months of ibrutinib treatment. CDR3 DNA: TGTGCCAGCAGTTCGGGACAGGGAAGCAATCAGCCCCAGCATTTT. Residues: CASSSGQGSNQPQHF.